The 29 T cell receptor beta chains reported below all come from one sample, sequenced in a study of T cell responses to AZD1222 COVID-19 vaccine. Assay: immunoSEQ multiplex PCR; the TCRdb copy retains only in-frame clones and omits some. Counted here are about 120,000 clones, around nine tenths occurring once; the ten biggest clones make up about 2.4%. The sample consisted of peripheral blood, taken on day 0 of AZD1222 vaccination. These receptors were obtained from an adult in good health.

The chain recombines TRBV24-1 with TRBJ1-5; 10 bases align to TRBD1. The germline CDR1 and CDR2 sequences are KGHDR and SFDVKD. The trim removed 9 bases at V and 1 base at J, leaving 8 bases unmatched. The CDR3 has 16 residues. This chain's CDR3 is CATRRQGALSNQPQHF. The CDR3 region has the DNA TGTGCCACCCGACGACAGGGGGCGCTCAGCAATCAGCCCCAGCATTTT.

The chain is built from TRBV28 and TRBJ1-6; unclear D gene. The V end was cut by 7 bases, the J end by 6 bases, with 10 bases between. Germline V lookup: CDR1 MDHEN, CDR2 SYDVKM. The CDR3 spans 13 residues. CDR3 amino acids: CASTSWGNSPLHF. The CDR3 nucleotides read TGTGCCAGCACCTCATGGGGTAATTCACCCCTCCACTTT.

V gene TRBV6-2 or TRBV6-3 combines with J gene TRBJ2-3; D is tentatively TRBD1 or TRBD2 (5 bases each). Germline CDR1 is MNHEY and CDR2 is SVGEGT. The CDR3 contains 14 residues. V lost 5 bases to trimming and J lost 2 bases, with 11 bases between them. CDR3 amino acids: CASSPGRDTDTQYF. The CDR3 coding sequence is TGTGCCAGCAGTCCGGGACGAGACACAGATACGCAGTATTTT.

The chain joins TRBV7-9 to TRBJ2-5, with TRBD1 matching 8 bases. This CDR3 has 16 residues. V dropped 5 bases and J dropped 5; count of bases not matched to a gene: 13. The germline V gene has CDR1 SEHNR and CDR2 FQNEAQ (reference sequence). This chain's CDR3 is CASSPNGQGARETQYF. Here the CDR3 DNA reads TGTGCCAGCAGCCCCAATGGGCAGGGGGCGCGGGAGACCCAGTACTTC. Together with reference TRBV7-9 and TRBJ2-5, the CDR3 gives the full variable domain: DTGVSQNPRHKITKRGQNVTFRCDPISEHNRLYWYRQTLGQGPEFLTYFQNEAQLEKSRLLSDRFSAERPKGSFSTLEIQRTEQGDSAMYLCASSPNGQGARETQYFGPGTRLLVL.

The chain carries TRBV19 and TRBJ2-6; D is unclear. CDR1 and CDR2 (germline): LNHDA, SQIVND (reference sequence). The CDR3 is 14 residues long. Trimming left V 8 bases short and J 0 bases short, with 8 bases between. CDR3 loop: CASGKDSGANVLTF. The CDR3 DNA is TGTGCCAGTGGAAAGGACTCTGGGGCCAACGTCCTGACTTTC.

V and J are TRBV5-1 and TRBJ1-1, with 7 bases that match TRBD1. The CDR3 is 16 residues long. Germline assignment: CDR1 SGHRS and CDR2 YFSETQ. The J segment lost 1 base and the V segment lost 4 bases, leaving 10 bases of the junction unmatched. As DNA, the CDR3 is TGCGCCAGCAGCCCGCACATTAGACAGGGGAACACTGAAGCTTTCTTT. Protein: CASSPHIRQGNTEAFF.

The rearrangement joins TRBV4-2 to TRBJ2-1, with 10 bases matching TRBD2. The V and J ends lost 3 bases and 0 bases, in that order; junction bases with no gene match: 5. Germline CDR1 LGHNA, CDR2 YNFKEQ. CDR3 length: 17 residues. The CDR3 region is CASSHPSGSPSYNEQFF. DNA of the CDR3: TGTGCCAGCAGCCACCCTAGCGGGAGTCCCTCCTACAATGAGCAGTTCTTC.

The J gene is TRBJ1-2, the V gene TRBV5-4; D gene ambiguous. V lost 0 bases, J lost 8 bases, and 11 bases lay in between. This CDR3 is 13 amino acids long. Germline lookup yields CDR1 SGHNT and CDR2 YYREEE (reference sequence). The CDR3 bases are TGTGCCAGCAGCTTGGAGGCAGGAGGGGGCTACACCTTC. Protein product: CASSLEAGGGYTF.

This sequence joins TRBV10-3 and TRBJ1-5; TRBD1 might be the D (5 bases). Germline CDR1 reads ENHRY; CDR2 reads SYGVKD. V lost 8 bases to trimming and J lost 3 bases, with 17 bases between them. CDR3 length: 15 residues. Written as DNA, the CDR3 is TGTGCCATCCATCCCGGGCAGGGCGCCAATCAGCCCCAGCATTTT. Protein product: CAIHPGQGANQPQHF.

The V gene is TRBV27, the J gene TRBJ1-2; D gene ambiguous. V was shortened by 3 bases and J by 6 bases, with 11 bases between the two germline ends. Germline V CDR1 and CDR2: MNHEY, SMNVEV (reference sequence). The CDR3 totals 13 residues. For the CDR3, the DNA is TGTGCCAGCAGTTTGAGGGAAGGGAATGGCTACACCTTC. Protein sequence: CASSLREGNGYTF.

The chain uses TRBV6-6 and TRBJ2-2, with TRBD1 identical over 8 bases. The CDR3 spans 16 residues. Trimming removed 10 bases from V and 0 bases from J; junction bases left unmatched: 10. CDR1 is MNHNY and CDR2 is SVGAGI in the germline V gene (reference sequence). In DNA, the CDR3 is TGTGCCACCTTCCGGGGACAGGTCACGAACACCGGGGAGCTGTTTTTT. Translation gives CATFRGQVTNTGELFF.

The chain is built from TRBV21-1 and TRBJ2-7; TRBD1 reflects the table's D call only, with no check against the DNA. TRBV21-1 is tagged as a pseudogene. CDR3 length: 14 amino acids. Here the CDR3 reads CASSVRDRGYEQYF. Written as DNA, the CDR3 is TGTGCCAGCAGCGTTCGGGACAGGGGTTACGAGCAGTACTTC.

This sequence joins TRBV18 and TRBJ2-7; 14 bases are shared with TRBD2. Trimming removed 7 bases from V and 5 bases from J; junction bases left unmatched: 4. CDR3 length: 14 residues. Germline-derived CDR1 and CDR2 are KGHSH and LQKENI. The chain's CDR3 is CASCGLAGGNEQYF. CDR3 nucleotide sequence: TGTGCCAGCTGCGGACTAGCGGGAGGAAACGAGCAGTACTTC.

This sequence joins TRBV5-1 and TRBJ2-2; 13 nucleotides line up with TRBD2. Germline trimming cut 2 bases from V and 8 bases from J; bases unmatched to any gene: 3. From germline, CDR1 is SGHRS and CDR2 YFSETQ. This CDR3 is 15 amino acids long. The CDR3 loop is CASSFGLAGAGELFF. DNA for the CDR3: TGCGCCAGCAGCTTCGGACTAGCGGGAGCGGGGGAGCTGTTTTTT.

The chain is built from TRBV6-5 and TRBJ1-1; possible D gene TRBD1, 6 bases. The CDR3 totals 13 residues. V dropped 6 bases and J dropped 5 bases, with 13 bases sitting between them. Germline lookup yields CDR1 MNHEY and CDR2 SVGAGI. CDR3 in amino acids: CASSRGRGTEAFF. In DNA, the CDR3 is TGTGCCAGCAGCCGAGGGAGGGGGACTGAAGCTTTCTTT.

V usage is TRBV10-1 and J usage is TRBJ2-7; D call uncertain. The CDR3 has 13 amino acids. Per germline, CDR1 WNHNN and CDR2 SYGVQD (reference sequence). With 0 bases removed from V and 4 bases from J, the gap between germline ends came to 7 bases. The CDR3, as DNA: TGCGCCAGCAGTGAGTCGGGCACGTACGAGCAGTACTTC. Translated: CASSESGTYEQYF.

Here the CDR3 reads CASSTGPRRNQPQHF. The CDR3 coding sequence is TGTGCCAGCAGCACTGGACCCCGGCGCAATCAGCCCCAGCATTTT. The chain is built from TRBV3-1 (or the pseudogene TRBV3-2) and TRBJ1-5; D ambiguous. The CDR3 consists of 15 residues. Trimming stripped 5 bases from V and 2 bases from J, with 13 bases between. Germline V gives CDR1 LGHDT, CDR2 YNNKEL (reference sequence).

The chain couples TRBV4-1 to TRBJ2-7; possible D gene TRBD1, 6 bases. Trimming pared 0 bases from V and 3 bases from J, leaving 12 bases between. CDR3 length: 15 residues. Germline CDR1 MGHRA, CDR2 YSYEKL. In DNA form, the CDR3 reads TGCGCCAGCAGCCAAGACAGGGGAAATTACTACGAGCAGTACTTC. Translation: CASSQDRGNYYEQYF.

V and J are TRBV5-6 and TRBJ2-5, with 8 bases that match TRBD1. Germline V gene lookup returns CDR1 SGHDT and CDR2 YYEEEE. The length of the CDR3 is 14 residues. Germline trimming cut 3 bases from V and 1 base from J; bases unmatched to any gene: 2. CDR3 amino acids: CASSSTGVQETQYF. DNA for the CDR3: TGTGCCAGCAGCTCGACAGGGGTCCAAGAGACCCAGTACTTC.

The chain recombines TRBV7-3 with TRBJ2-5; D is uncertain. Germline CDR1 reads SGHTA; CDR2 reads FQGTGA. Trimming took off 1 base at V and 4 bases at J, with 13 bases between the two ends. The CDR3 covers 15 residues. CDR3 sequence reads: CASSLSQGKSETQYF. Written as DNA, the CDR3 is TGTGCCAGCAGCTTAAGTCAAGGAAAGTCAGAGACCCAGTACTTC.

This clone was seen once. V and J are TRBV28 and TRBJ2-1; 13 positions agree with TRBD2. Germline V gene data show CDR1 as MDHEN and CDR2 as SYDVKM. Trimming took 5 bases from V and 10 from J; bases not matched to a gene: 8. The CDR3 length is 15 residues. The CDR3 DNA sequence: TGTGCCAGCAGTGTACTAGCGGGAGGGCCTAGGGAGCAGTTCTTC. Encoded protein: CASSVLAGGPREQFF.

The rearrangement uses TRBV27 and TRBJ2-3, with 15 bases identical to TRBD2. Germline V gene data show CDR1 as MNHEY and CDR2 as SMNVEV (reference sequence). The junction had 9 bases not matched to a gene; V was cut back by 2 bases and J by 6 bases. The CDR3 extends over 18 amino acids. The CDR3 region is CASSLQRTSGRARDTQYF. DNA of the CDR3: TGTGCCAGCAGTTTACAAAGGACTAGCGGGAGGGCCCGGGATACGCAGTATTTT.

The CDR3 nucleotides are TGTGCCAGTAGCCTTGCCCCCACAGGGCGTAACGCTGAAGCTTTCTTT. It yields the protein CASSLAPTGRNAEAFF. The chain combines TRBV19 with TRBJ1-1, with a weak D call TRBD1 (6 bases). The CDR3 is made up of 16 amino acids. V was shortened by 6 bases and J by 6 bases, with 23 bases between the two germline ends. The germline V gene encodes CDR1 LNHDA and CDR2 SQIVND (reference sequence).

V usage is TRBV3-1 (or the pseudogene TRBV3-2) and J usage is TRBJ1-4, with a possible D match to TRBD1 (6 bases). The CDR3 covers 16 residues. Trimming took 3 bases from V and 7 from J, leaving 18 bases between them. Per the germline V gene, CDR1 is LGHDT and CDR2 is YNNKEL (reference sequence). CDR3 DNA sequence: TGTGCCAGCAGCCACACTAAAACCGGGACACTTGAAAAACTGTTTTTT. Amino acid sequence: CASSHTKTGTLEKLFF.

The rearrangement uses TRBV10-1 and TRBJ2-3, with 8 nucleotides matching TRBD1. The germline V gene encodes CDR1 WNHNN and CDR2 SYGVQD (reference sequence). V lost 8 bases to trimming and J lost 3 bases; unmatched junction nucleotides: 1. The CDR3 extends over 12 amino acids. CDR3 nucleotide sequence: TGCGCCAGCCAGGGGGCTACAGATACGCAGTATTTT. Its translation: CASQGATDTQYF.

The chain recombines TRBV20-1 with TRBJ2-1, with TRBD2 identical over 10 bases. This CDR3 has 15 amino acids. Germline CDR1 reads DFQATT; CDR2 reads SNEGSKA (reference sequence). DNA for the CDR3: TGCAGCGCAAGTGCGCGGCTAGCGGGAGTCAATGAGCAGTTCTTC. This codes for CSASARLAGVNEQFF.

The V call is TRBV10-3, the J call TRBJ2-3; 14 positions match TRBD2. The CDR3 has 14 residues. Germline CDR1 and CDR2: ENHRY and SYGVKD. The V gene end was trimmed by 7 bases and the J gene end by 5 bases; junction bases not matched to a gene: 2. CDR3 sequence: CAITGTSGRDTQYF. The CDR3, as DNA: TGTGCCATCACCGGGACTAGCGGGAGAGATACGCAGTATTTT.

The DNA of the CDR3 is TGTGCCAGCAGCCCCGCCGTTGGGAGAAATAATTCACCCCTCCACTTT. Translation gives CASSPAVGRNNSPLHF. This chain joins TRBV11-2 and TRBJ1-6; D remains ambiguous. The CDR3 length is 16 residues. The germline V gene has CDR1 SGHAT and CDR2 FQNNGV. The V gene lost 5 bases and the J gene lost 5 bases, with 16 bases spanning the gap.

The CDR3 region is CAWSVSRARGNIQYF. In DNA form, the CDR3 reads TGTGCCTGGAGTGTAAGCAGGGCCCGTGGAAACATTCAGTACTTC. V and J are TRBV30 and TRBJ2-4, with D perhaps matching TRBD1 (5 bases). This CDR3 is 15 amino acids long. CDR1 is GTSNPN, CDR2 SVGIG, per germline (reference sequence). The V end lost 0 bases, the J end lost 6 bases, and 15 bases lay between the germline ends. The whole variable domain, filled in from reference TRBV30 and TRBJ2-4, reads SQTIHQWPATLVQPVGSPLSLECTVEGTSNPNLYWYRQAAGRGLQLLFYSVGIGQISSEVPQNLSASRPQDRQFILSSKKLLLSDSGFYLCAWSVSRARGNIQYFGAGTRLSVL.